The 21 T cell receptor beta chains presented below share a single source sample, sequenced in a study of T cell repertoires in cytomegalovirus infection. TCRdb reprocessed the reads via MiXCR and lists one record per CDR3 protein. The sample has some 800,000 distinct CDR3 sequences, under 35% seen once. Which antigens these TCRs recognize remains unknown. Sequencing was performed on cultured CD8+ T cells from PBMCs, taken from culture after CMV antigen stimulation. The receptor set was obtained from a human donor in good health (CMV status not recorded). Some clones in this sample may be carry-over from other donors' samples.

The chain carries TRBV20-1 and TRBJ2-7, with TRBD2 as a possible D gene (8 bases). Germline CDR1 DFQATT, CDR2 SNEGSKA (reference sequence). The CDR3 contains 16 residues. With 4 bases removed from V and 0 bases from J, the gap between germline ends came to 19 bases. CDR3 residues: CSATIHGGDSSYEQYF. DNA for the CDR3: TGCAGTGCTACTATACACGGGGGGGACAGCTCCTACGAGCAGTACTTC.

In this sample, this clonotype turned up a few times. The germline gene is not matched at one end of the junction; a read error may be the cause. The chain couples TRBV7-7 to TRBJ1-3; D might be TRBD1 (6 bases). The CDR3 is made up of 17 amino acids. Germline CDR1 and CDR2: SSHAT and FNYEAQ (reference sequence). Written as DNA, the CDR3 is TGTGCTAGCAGCCCCATTCTGGGGGGGCCATCTGGAAACACCATATATTTT. Encoded protein: CASSPILGGPSGNTIYF. Full variable domain (remainder filled in from reference TRBV7-7 and TRBJ1-3): GAGVSQSPRYKVTKRGQDVTLRCDPISSHATLYWYQQALGQGPEFLTYFNYEAQPDKSGLPSDRFSAERPEGSISTLTIQRTEQRDSAMYRCASSPILGGPSGNTIYFGEGSWLTVV.

J is TRBJ2-1 and V is TRBV6-1; 9 nucleotides align to TRBD1. Germline CDR1 MNHNS, CDR2 SASEGT. The CDR3 contains 16 residues. The ends lost 2 bases at V and 12 bases at J; junction bases unmatched: 14. The CDR3 nucleotides are TGTGCCAGCAGTGAAATAGGGACAGGGAGCCCCCTTGGGCAGTTCTTC. It codes for CASSEIGTGSPLGQFF.

The chain recombines TRBV2 with TRBJ2-2, with unresolved D. CDR1 is SNHLY and CDR2 is FYNNEI in the germline V gene. The CDR3 loop spans 12 amino acids. The DNA for the CDR3 is TGTGTTCAGCAATGGGGAAACGGGGAGCTGTTTTTT. Residues: CVQQWGNGELFF.

The chain uses TRBV6-1 and TRBJ1-1; unclear D gene. Germline V gene data show CDR1 as MNHNS and CDR2 as SASEGT. This CDR3 is 12 amino acids long. V was trimmed by 0 bases and J by 11 bases, leaving 10 bases between them. This chain's CDR3 is CASSEAPPGAFF. The CDR3 DNA reads as TGTGCCAGCAGTGAAGCGCCGCCCGGGGCTTTCTTT.

This clonotype appeared many times. The gene calls are TRBV7-6 and TRBJ2-7, with unresolved D. The V gene lost 1 base and the J gene lost 3 bases, with 7 bases spanning the gap. Germline V lookup: CDR1 SGHVS, CDR2 FNYEAQ. The CDR3 runs to 13 residues. The CDR3 reads CASSLGEIYEQYV. As DNA, the CDR3 is TGTGCCAGCAGCTTAGGAGAGATCTACGAGCAGTACGTC.

This rearrangement joins TRBV2 to TRBJ2-7; D may be TRBD1 (6 bases). The V end lost 4 bases, the J end lost 4 bases, and 11 bases lay between the germline ends. CDR3 length equals 13 residues. Looked up from germline, CDR1 is SNHLY and CDR2 is FYNNEI. The DNA of the CDR3 is TGTGCCAGCAGTGCTGACAGGCCATACGAGCAGTACTTC. Its protein product is CASSADRPYEQYF.

The chain combines TRBV5-5 with TRBJ2-7; 8 bases match TRBD1. Per germline, CDR1 SGHKS and CDR2 YYEKEE (reference sequence). The CDR3 consists of 17 residues. The J segment lost 0 bases and the V segment lost 4 bases, leaving 12 bases of the junction unmatched. In DNA, the CDR3 is TGTGCCAGCAGCCGAGGATCAGGGGGCCCAAACTCCTACGAGCAGTACTTC. Its protein is CASSRGSGGPNSYEQYF.

This rearrangement joins TRBV7-3 to TRBJ2-7, with a weak D call TRBD1 (9 bases). The CDR3 consists of 21 residues. The V gene's germline CDR1 is SGHTA and CDR2 FQGTGA. V was trimmed by 9 bases and J by 6 bases, leaving 42 bases between them. CDR3 amino acids: CASSHHPGGDRDGFVAGEQYV. The CDR3 coding sequence is TGTGCCAGTAGCCATCACCCGGGGGGGGACAGGGATGGGTTTGTAGCGGGCGAGCAGTACGTC.

The chain employs TRBV12-3 or TRBV12-4 and TRBJ1-2; TRBD1 agrees at 8 bases. V was pared by 5 bases and J by 4 bases, with 9 bases of the junction left unmatched. There are 15 residues in the CDR3. In nucleotides, the CDR3 is TGTGCCAGCAGTAACCTAGGACAGGGACTCTATGGCTACACCTTC. This codes for CASSNLGQGLYGYTF.

This chain links TRBV5-6 with TRBJ1-2; TRBD1 aligns across 8 bases. The V and J ends lost 3 bases and 4 bases, in that order; junction bases with no gene match: 5. The CDR3 consists of 14 residues. Germline CDR1 reads SGHDT; CDR2 reads YYEEEE. The CDR3: CASSSPGGSYGYTF. The CDR3 DNA follows: TGTGCCAGCAGCTCCCCAGGGGGCAGCTATGGCTACACCTTC.

The table lists this clonotype with many counts. The chain combines TRBV7-9 with TRBJ1-1; TRBD1 is a possible D gene (5 bases). The germline V and J ends were trimmed by 4 bases and 1 base, with 7 bases remaining between them. CDR1 is SEHNR and CDR2 is FQNEAQ in the germline V gene (reference sequence). The CDR3 runs to 13 residues. The CDR3, as DNA: TGTGCCAGCAGCTGGGGGGGGAACACTGAAGCTTTCTTT. Amino acids: CASSWGGNTEAFF.

This clonotype turned up a few times. This chain uses TRBV12-5 with TRBJ1-1; weak D call: TRBD1 (5 bases). This CDR3 is built from 14 residues. Germline-derived CDR1 and CDR2 are LGHNT and FRNRAP. V lost 0 bases and J lost 3, with 8 bases in between. CDR3 DNA sequence: TGTGCTAGTGGTTTGGTACCAGGGTACACTGAAGCTTTCTTT. Translation: CASGLVPGYTEAFF. The full variable domain, rest sourced from reference TRBV12-5 and TRBJ1-1, is DARVTQTPRHKVTEMGQEVTMRCQPILGHNTVFWYRQTMMQGLELLAYFRNRAPLDDSGMPKDRFSAEMPDATLATLKIQPSEPRDSAVYFCASGLVPGYTEAFFGQGTRLTVV.

The chain employs TRBV7-9 and TRBJ2-1; no firm D call. Deletions cut 6 bases from V and 1 base from J, with 19 bases between. Germline CDR1 is SEHNR and CDR2 is FQNEAQ (reference sequence). CDR3 size: 17 residues. CDR3 DNA sequence: TGTGCCAGCAGTTCTGTTCTACGAGTCCAGTCCTACAATGAGCAGTTCTTC. This sequence encodes CASSSVLRVQSYNEQFF.

J is TRBJ1-1 and V is TRBV19; no clear D gene. Deletions cut 4 bases from V and 5 bases from J, with 14 bases between. Germline loops: CDR1 LNHDA, CDR2 SQIVND (reference sequence). The CDR3 has 14 amino acids. CDR3 bases: TGTGCCAGTAGTACCACGGCCCTGAGGACTGAAGCTTTCTTT. This gives the protein CASSTTALRTEAFF.

The chain couples TRBV10-3 to TRBJ1-1, with 9 positions matching TRBD1. CDR3 length: 14 residues. Germline V gene data show CDR1 as ENHRY and CDR2 as SYGVKD. V gave up 2 bases and J gave up 10 bases; unmatched junction bases: 8. The CDR3 loop is CAISEENRGRVAFF. The CDR3 DNA is TGTGCCATCAGTGAGGAAAACAGGGGGCGCGTAGCTTTCTTT.

This clonotype was found once. This chain uses TRBV10-1 with TRBJ1-1; D not certain. V gave up 3 bases and J gave up 1 base, with 12 bases separating them. CDR3 length: 15 residues. Germline loops: CDR1 WNHNN, CDR2 SYGVQD (reference sequence). The DNA of the CDR3 is TGCGCCAGCAGTGATCATTTCACTACGAACACTGAAGCTTTCTTT. This translates into CASSDHFTTNTEAFF.

This chain links TRBV11-3 with TRBJ1-2, with D perhaps matching TRBD1 (6 bases). Germline values: CDR1 SGHNT, CDR2 YENEEA. This CDR3 region has 12 residues. V was shortened by 4 bases and J by 8 bases, with 11 bases between the two germline ends. The CDR3 sequence is CASSSGTNGYTF. The CDR3 DNA sequence: TGTGCCAGCAGCTCCGGGACAAACGGCTACACCTTC.

V is TRBV6-6 and J is TRBJ1-3; D remains ambiguous. V lost 0 bases and J 0 bases, leaving 12 bases between the germline ends. The CDR3 extends over 17 amino acids. Germline V CDR1 and CDR2: MNHNY, SVGAGI (reference sequence). The CDR3 region is CASSYSVEEDSGNTIYF. The CDR3 bases are TGTGCCAGCAGTTACTCCGTCGAAGAAGACTCTGGAAACACCATATATTTT.

This clonotype has more than one count but fewer than ten. V and J are TRBV11-2 and TRBJ2-7; 7 bases are shared with TRBD2. After removal of 0 bases from V and 3 bases from J, the junction contained 11 bases not matched to a gene. CDR3 length: 17 amino acids. Germline CDR1 reads SGHAT; CDR2 reads FQNNGV. This CDR3 is CASSLEMGRVRVYEQYV. The CDR3 DNA is TGTGCCAGCAGCTTAGAAATGGGGAGGGTGAGGGTCTACGAGCAGTACGTC.

This clonotype was recorded at least ten times. This chain links TRBV7-2 with TRBJ2-1; D is possibly TRBD2 (6 bases). Trimming shortened V by 2 bases and J by 4 bases, and 15 bases separated the two germline ends. The CDR3 has 16 amino acids. Germline V gene lookup returns CDR1 SGHTA and CDR2 FQGNSA. DNA of the CDR3: TGTGCCAGCAGCTTAATGGGGGGTCCCCCTTACAATGAGCAGTTCTTC. Protein sequence: CASSLMGGPPYNEQFF. Complete variable domain (other parts from reference TRBV7-2 and TRBJ2-1): GAGVSQSPSNKVTEKGKDVELRCDPISGHTALYWYRQSLGQGLEFLIYFQGNSAPDKSGLPSDRFSAERTGGSVSTLTIQRTQQEDSAVYLCASSLMGGPPYNEQFFGPGTRLTVL.